Below, 3 T cell receptor beta chains from the same sample are listed, as sequenced in a study of pediatric ulcerative colitis. Method: immunoSEQ multiplex PCR; TCRdb's copy keeps in-frame clones and lacks some. The sample yields under 70,000 clones, around 86% seen once. The sequencing sample was made of blood. All receptors derive from a boy under 18 who was a control in a study of pediatric ulcerative colitis.

J is TRBJ1-2 and V is TRBV7-9; D not resolved. V dropped 2 bases and J dropped 8 bases, with 9 bases sitting between them. In germline, CDR1 is SEHNR, CDR2 FQNEAQ (reference sequence). The length of the CDR3 is 12 residues. This CDR3 is CASSLSVDGYTF. In DNA, the CDR3 is TGTGCCAGCAGCTTATCGGTAGACGGCTACACCTTC.

The chain uses TRBV19 and TRBJ1-6; possibly TRBD1 for D (5 bases). The CDR3 is 17 amino acids. From germline, CDR1 is LNHDA and CDR2 SQIVND (reference sequence). V was clipped by 5 bases and J by 7 bases, with 21 bases between them. Written as DNA, the CDR3 is TGTGCCAGTAGTCGATCCGGGGGGATGTTAGCGAATTCACCCCTCCACTTT. This encodes CASSRSGGMLANSPLHF.

The V gene is TRBV5-1, the J gene TRBJ2-5, with a tentative D call TRBD2 (5 bases). The J call may be in error: the DNA end matches TRBJ2-7 better. This CDR3 has 16 amino acids. Germline V gene sequence: CDR1 SGHRS, CDR2 YFSETQ. In DNA, the CDR3 is TGCGCCAGCAGCTCGCTACAGAGGGCTGGCACCTACGAGCAGTACTTC. It is translated as CASSSLQRAGTYEQYF.